A single sample is the source of the 15 T cell receptor beta chains below, sequenced in a study of spatial heterogeneity in lung cancer. TCRdb ran MiXCR on the 5' RACE reads and lists one entry per CDR3 protein. The sample lists roughly 120,000 distinct CDR3 sequences; less than 14% were seen once. Noted time point: blood at routine non-recurrence follow-up after resection. Specimen: PBMCs, collected at follow-up. Receptors originate from a female donor with early-stage non-small cell lung cancer.

This clonotype was seen a few times. CDR3 DNA: TGTGCCAGCAGTTTTAGCGGACCTCCTAACGAGCAGTACTTC. This codes for CASSFSGPPNEQYF. V gene TRBV27 combines with J gene TRBJ2-7; D is possibly TRBD2 (6 bases). This CDR3 has 14 residues. Germline V CDR1 and CDR2: MNHEY, SMNVEV (reference sequence). The V and J ends lost 3 bases and 5 bases respectively, with 14 bases between them.

This clonotype was found many times. This sequence joins TRBV10-3 and TRBJ2-3; D gene unclear. The CDR3 length is 13 residues. The V end was cut by 0 bases, the J end by 3 bases, with 4 bases between. CDR1 and CDR2 from the germline V gene are ENHRY and SYGVKD. The CDR3 loop reads CAISESGTDTQYF. The CDR3 nucleotides read TGTGCCATCAGTGAGTCCGGGACAGATACGCAGTATTTT.

This clonotype was recorded at least ten times. The genes are TRBV5-5 and TRBJ2-3; a possible D gene is TRBD2 (5 bases). This CDR3 is built from 16 residues. CDR1 and CDR2 (germline): SGHKS, YYEKEE (reference sequence). V was clipped by 5 bases and J by 2 bases, with 18 bases between them. Here the CDR3 DNA reads TGTGCCAGCAGTTTTGGAGGTCCGCGGGCCACAGATACGCAGTATTTT. It specifies CASSFGGPRATDTQYF.

This clonotype was found a few times. This chain's CDR3 is CSVRGLANSYEQYF. In DNA form, the CDR3 reads TGCAGCGTCCGAGGACTAGCGAACTCCTACGAGCAGTACTTC. V is TRBV29-1 and J is TRBJ2-7; TRBD2 agrees at 9 bases. The CDR3 loop spans 14 amino acids. The junction had 6 bases not matched to a gene; V was cut back by 6 bases and J by 0 bases. From germline, CDR1 is SQVTM and CDR2 ANQGSEA.

This clonotype appeared many times. CDR3 nucleotides: TGCGCCAGCAGCTTAACGCCCTTTACTCAAGAGACCCAGTACTTC. The encoded protein is CASSLTPFTQETQYF. The J gene is TRBJ2-5, the V gene TRBV5-1, with D hard to call. The CDR3 totals 15 residues. V shed 2 bases and J shed 2 bases, with 13 bases lying between them. Germline CDR1 and CDR2: SGHRS and YFSETQ.

This clonotype came up many times. This sequence joins TRBV13 and TRBJ1-1, with D unresolved. V was clipped by 5 bases and J by 7 bases, with 11 bases between them. The germline gives CDR1 PRHDT, CDR2 FYEKMQ (reference sequence). This CDR3 comprises 12 residues. The CDR3 DNA is TGTGCCAGCAGCCCCACCTACAGTGAAGCTTTCTTT. Protein: CASSPTYSEAFF.

In its sample, this clonotype was seen a few times. The rearrangement joins TRBV28 to TRBJ1-2; 9 bases map to TRBD1. Germline V gene sequence: CDR1 MDHEN, CDR2 SYDVKM. The CDR3 is 13 amino acids. V dropped 6 bases and J dropped 8; count of bases not matched to a gene: 7. The CDR3 DNA reads as TGTGCCAGCAGGTCCGGGACAGGGAGCGGCTACACCTTC. Translated, it gives CASRSGTGSGYTF.

Concerning this clonotype: As the CDR3 is not closed by the conserved phenylalanine or tryptophan, this likely results from a read error. This sequence joins TRBV7-6 and TRBJ2-6; D gene unclear. V was cut by 4 bases and J by 2 bases, with 6 bases left in between. Germline CDR1 reads SGHVS; CDR2 reads FNYEAQ. The CDR3 is made up of 14 amino acids. The CDR3 coding sequence is TGTGCCAGCAGCTCCAGCCCTGGGGCCAACGTCCTGACTTCC. The encoded protein is CASSSSPGANVLTS.

The chain recombines TRBV20-1 with TRBJ2-1, with D perhaps TRBD1 or TRBD2 (5 bases each). Germline V gene sequence: CDR1 DFQATT, CDR2 SNEGSKA (reference sequence). Between the trimmed V and J ends, which lost 0 bases and 4 bases, there was a span of 13 bases. The CDR3 has 15 amino acids. The CDR3: CSARDQGEGYNEQFF. The CDR3 DNA sequence: TGCAGTGCTAGAGATCAGGGAGAGGGGTACAATGAGCAGTTCTTC.

This clonotype was detected ten times or more. The chain employs TRBV28 and TRBJ2-2; D is unresolved. Per the germline V gene, CDR1 is MDHEN and CDR2 is SYDVKM. The V and J ends lost 6 bases and 7 bases respectively, with 9 bases between them. The CDR3 consists of 12 residues. CDR3 sequence reads: CASSLEHGELFF. DNA for the CDR3: TGTGCCAGCAGCCTAGAACACGGGGAGCTGTTTTTT.

Only a few counts were recorded for this clonotype. The genes are TRBV6-1 and TRBJ1-5; 9 bases match TRBD1. V shed 8 bases and J 7 bases; nucleotides not matched to a gene: 12. The CDR3 has 15 residues. CDR1 and CDR2 from the germline V gene are MNHNS and SASEGT. The CDR3 DNA is TGTGCCAGCGGCGGGGGGGGACAGGGCTTACAGCCCCAGCATTTT. This gives the protein CASGGGGQGLQPQHF.

Ten or more counts support this clonotype. The genes are TRBV18 and TRBJ2-3, with D tentatively TRBD1 (6 bases). The germline V and J ends were trimmed by 3 bases and 1 base, with 17 bases remaining between them. In germline, CDR1 is KGHSH, CDR2 LQKENI. The CDR3 is 17 residues long. The CDR3 nucleotides are TGTGCCAGCTCACCTACTGCAACAGGGAGCCGCACAGATACGCAGTATTTT. Protein sequence: CASSPTATGSRTDTQYF.

V and J are TRBV6-6 and TRBJ2-1; D gene unclear. The CDR3 sequence is 12 residues long. Per germline, CDR1 MNHNY and CDR2 SVGAGI (reference sequence). With 2 bases removed from V and 8 bases from J, the gap between germline ends came to 7 bases. The CDR3 loop is CASSYGLHEQFF. The CDR3 DNA reads TGTGCCAGCAGTTACGGGTTGCATGAGCAGTTCTTC.

The rearrangement links TRBV28 to TRBJ2-3; 10 bases match TRBD2. Germline V gene data show CDR1 as MDHEN and CDR2 as SYDVKM. This CDR3 region has 17 residues. With V trimmed by 7 bases and J by 3 bases, 13 bases remained unmatched. CDR3 nucleotides: TGTGCCAGCACCAACCCTAGCGGGAGAACTGGGACAGATACGCAGTATTTT. As protein: CASTNPSGRTGTDTQYF.

The rearrangement links TRBV30 to TRBJ1-1, with D possibly being TRBD1 (6 bases). Germline V gene lookup returns CDR1 GTSNPN and CDR2 SVGIG (reference sequence). The V and J ends lost 6 bases and 5 bases respectively, with 16 bases between them. The length of the CDR3 is 13 residues. The CDR3, as DNA: TGTGCCTGTACAACAGGGCGCGGTACTGAAGCTTTCTTT. Protein sequence: CACTTGRGTEAFF.